Below are 22 T cell receptor beta chains sequenced from a single sample in a study of cytomegalovirus exposure and HLA in healthy donors. The PCR employed 60 Vbeta primers together with 13 Jbeta primers. Clones were sequenced by immunoSEQ multiplex PCR, and TCRdb holds only the in-frame ones, with some missing. The top ten hold 7.5% to 10% of the sample, which has roughly 180,000 clones, 80% to 90% seen once. Source material: PBMCs. All receptors come from a man aged 18 to 29 in good health and CMV-seropositive.

The chain joins TRBV7-9 to TRBJ2-1; 8 bases are shared with TRBD2. The CDR3 is made up of 15 amino acids. V trimming: 5 bases; J trimming: 8 bases; junction bases outside the gene matches: 11. CDR1 is SEHNR and CDR2 is FQNEAQ in the germline V gene (reference sequence). CDR3 region: CASSPPGGVLDEQFF. CDR3 coding DNA: TGTGCCAGCAGCCCCCCGGGGGGGGTCTTGGATGAGCAGTTCTTC. The entire variable domain, with the rest obtained from reference TRBV7-9 and TRBJ2-1, is as follows: DTGVSQNPRHKITKRGQNVTFRCDPISEHNRLYWYRQTLGQGPEFLTYFQNEAQLEKSRLLSDRFSAERPKGSFSTLEIQRTEQGDSAMYLCASSPPGGVLDEQFFGPGTRLTVL.

The chain carries TRBV6-1 and TRBJ1-3, with 10 positions matching TRBD1. Germline V gene sequence: CDR1 MNHNS, CDR2 SASEGT. Trimming at V came to 4 bases and at J to 2 bases, leaving 2 bases not matched to a gene. This CDR3 is built from 15 residues. The CDR3, as DNA: TGTGCCAGCAGTGCCGGGACAGGGGCTGGAAACACCATATATTTT. It yields the protein CASSAGTGAGNTIYF.

The V gene is TRBV29-1, the J gene TRBJ1-2, with 8 bases that match TRBD1. Trimming at V came to 0 bases and at J to 4 bases, leaving 10 bases not matched to a gene. Germline V gives CDR1 SQVTM, CDR2 ANQGSEA. This CDR3 is built from 16 residues. The CDR3 protein is CSVEEGRTGTSYGYTF. DNA of the CDR3: TGCAGCGTTGAAGAGGGGAGGACAGGGACATCCTATGGCTACACCTTC.

The V call is TRBV2, the J call TRBJ2-7, with D perhaps matching TRBD2 (6 bases). Trimming left V 6 bases short and J 5 bases short, with 14 bases between. Germline CDR1 is SNHLY and CDR2 is FYNNEI. The CDR3 runs to 13 residues. CDR3 in amino acids: CASRGQEGNEQYF. CDR3 coding DNA: TGTGCCAGCAGGGGCCAGGAGGGGAACGAGCAGTACTTC.

The chain employs TRBV5-4 and TRBJ2-5; perhaps TRBD2 as D (7 bases). This CDR3 has 14 amino acids. The germline V gene has CDR1 SGHNT and CDR2 YYREEE (reference sequence). V was trimmed by 5 bases and J by 4 bases, leaving 15 bases between them. The CDR3 reads CASSWGGGAETQYF. The CDR3 DNA follows: TGTGCCAGCAGTTGGGGAGGGGGGGCAGAGACCCAGTACTTC.

The chain couples TRBV2 to TRBJ1-5, with TRBD1 matching over 9 bases. Germline V gene sequence: CDR1 SNHLY, CDR2 FYNNEI. The CDR3 totals 15 residues. V shed 3 bases and J 7 bases; nucleotides not matched to a gene: 7. The CDR3 DNA follows: TGTGCCAGCAGTGAGGGGACAGGGTCACGGCAGCCCCAGCATTTT. Amino acids: CASSEGTGSRQPQHF.

The chain combines TRBV6-5 with TRBJ2-7; the D gene is possibly TRBD2 (6 bases). In germline, CDR1 is MNHEY, CDR2 SVGAGI. Between the trimmed V and J ends, which lost 0 bases and 2 bases, there was a span of 14 bases. The CDR3 is made up of 16 amino acids. The CDR3 DNA reads as TGTGCCAGCAGTTACTCGGCGGGGCCCCTTACCTACGAGCAGTACTTC. It is translated as CASSYSAGPLTYEQYF.

This chain links TRBV15 with TRBJ2-3; 10 bases line up with TRBD1. CDR3 length: 12 residues. Germline-derived CDR1 and CDR2 are LNHNV and YYDKDF (reference sequence). Trimming cost V 6 bases and J 8 bases; bases outside gene matches: 2. As DNA, the CDR3 is TGTGCCACCAGAGGGACAGGGGTTACGCAGTATTTT. It is translated as CATRGTGVTQYF.

The chain has TRBV23-1 and TRBJ1-2; 9 bases are shared with TRBD1. TRBV23-1 is classed as an ORF, of uncertain function. The CDR3 length is 16 residues. J lost 3 bases, V lost 8 bases, and 13 bases had no gene match. CDR3 sequence (DNA): TGCGCCAGCCACCGATCTTCCGGGACAGGGTACTATGGCTACACCTTC. Residues: CASHRSSGTGYYGYTF.

The chain couples TRBV28 to TRBJ1-5; D unresolved. CDR3 length: 16 residues. Germline V gene data show CDR1 as MDHEN and CDR2 as SYDVKM. V was cut by 2 bases and J by 2 bases, with 13 bases left in between. CDR3 residues: CASSLGYPGGNQPQHF. In DNA, the CDR3 is TGTGCCAGCAGTTTAGGGTATCCCGGGGGCAATCAGCCCCAGCATTTT.

The chain is built from TRBV6-1 and TRBJ2-5; a weak D match, TRBD2 (6 bases). Germline CDR1 MNHNS, CDR2 SASEGT. The CDR3 totals 14 residues. The germline V and J ends were trimmed by 5 bases and 3 bases, with 13 bases remaining between them. As DNA, the CDR3 is TGTGCCAGCAGTACTTGGGGCGGGGAAGAGACCCAGTACTTC. Residues: CASSTWGGEETQYF.

J is TRBJ2-7 and V is TRBV29-1; 7 bases fit TRBD2. The ends lost 4 bases at V and 0 bases at J; junction bases unmatched: 15. The CDR3 spans 17 residues. Germline V gene sequence: CDR1 SQVTM, CDR2 ANQGSEA. CDR3 sequence reads: CSVVSSRGDHYSYEQYF. CDR3 nucleotide sequence: TGCAGCGTTGTGTCGTCTCGGGGGGACCACTACTCCTACGAGCAGTACTTC.

This rearrangement joins TRBV29-1 to TRBJ2-5, with 9 bases identical to TRBD2. The CDR3 runs 15 residues. Germline assignment: CDR1 SQVTM and CDR2 ANQGSEA. J gave up 5 bases and V 4 bases, and 11 bases lay outside the gene matches. The CDR3 is CSVVSSGGPGETQYF. Written as DNA, the CDR3 is TGCAGCGTTGTTAGTAGCGGGGGACCGGGGGAGACCCAGTACTTC.

This clone was detected once. The chain couples TRBV9 to TRBJ1-2, with D possibly matching TRBD1 (6 bases). Germline assignment: CDR1 SGDLS and CDR2 YYNGEE. This CDR3 spans 17 amino acids. The V end was cut by 5 bases, the J end by 9 bases, with 29 bases between. CDR3 amino acids: CASRGEGDIHNEWSYTF. CDR3 DNA: TGTGCCAGCAGGGGGGAGGGGGACATTCATAATGAGTGGAGCTACACCTTC.

The V call is TRBV7-3, the J call TRBJ2-7; D may be TRBD2 (5 bases). The ends were cut back, 2 bases at V and 3 bases at J, with 11 bases in the middle. The CDR3 extends over 14 amino acids. The germline gives CDR1 SGHTA, CDR2 FQGTGA. This chain's CDR3 is CASSLGGSNYEQYF. As DNA, the CDR3 is TGTGCCAGCAGCTTAGGAGGATCCAACTACGAGCAGTACTTC.

The chain is built from TRBV10-1 and TRBJ2-7, with 12 positions matching TRBD1. J lost 5 bases, V lost 5 bases, and 10 bases had no gene match. Germline V gives CDR1 WNHNN, CDR2 SYGVQD (reference sequence). CDR3 length: 16 amino acids. As DNA, the CDR3 is TGCGCCAGCAGTTCCGGGCCGGGACAGGGGGCCCACGAGCAGTACTTC. Translation gives CASSSGPGQGAHEQYF.

This chain uses TRBV11-2 with TRBJ2-2; 7 bases are shared with TRBD1. CDR1 SGHAT and CDR2 FQNNGV come from the germline V gene. This CDR3 is built from 15 residues. The ends lost 8 bases at V and 4 bases at J; junction bases unmatched: 10. CDR3 in DNA: TGTGCCAGCGAAACAGGGGCGCGTGGCACCGGGGAGCTGTTTTTT. Protein sequence: CASETGARGTGELFF. Using reference TRBV11-2 and TRBJ2-2 for the parts outside the CDR3, the full variable domain is EAGVAQSPRYKIIEKRQSVAFWCNPISGHATLYWYQQILGQGPKLLIQFQNNGVVDDSQLPKDRFSAERLKGVDSTLKIQPAKLEDSAVYLCASETGARGTGELFFGEGSRLTVL.

The count of this clone is one. The chain recombines TRBV5-6 with TRBJ2-3; 7 bases match TRBD1. V shed 6 bases, J shed 4 bases, and the junction held 23 bases outside the gene matches. The CDR3 consists of 19 residues. Germline CDR1 SGHDT, CDR2 YYEEEE. CDR3 in amino acids: CASIGIPGQFEDWADTQYF. For the CDR3, the DNA is TGTGCCAGCATTGGGATACCGGGACAGTTTGAAGATTGGGCAGATACGCAGTATTTT.

The chain has TRBV7-2 and TRBJ2-5, with 7 nucleotides matching TRBD2. With V trimmed by 6 bases and J by 2 bases, 6 bases remained unmatched. The CDR3 runs 14 residues. Germline CDR1 is SGHTA and CDR2 is FQGNSA. The CDR3 is CASRRTGGQETQYF. The CDR3 nucleotides are TGTGCCAGCAGGCGTACGGGGGGACAAGAGACCCAGTACTTC.

This chain links TRBV10-3 with TRBJ1-3; weak D call: TRBD1 (6 bases). V lost 2 bases, J lost 7 bases, and 18 bases lay in between. The germline V gene encodes CDR1 ENHRY and CDR2 SYGVKD. The length of the CDR3 is 16 residues. The CDR3 nucleotides are TGTGCCATCAGTGAGACAGGGCCCGGTTCCGGGAACACCATATATTTT. Translated: CAISETGPGSGNTIYF.

The rearrangement uses TRBV7-9 and TRBJ1-1; D is uncertain. Germline lookup yields CDR1 SEHNR and CDR2 FQNEAQ (reference sequence). This CDR3 has 13 residues. The V end lost 3 bases, the J end lost 4 bases, and 9 bases lay between the germline ends. The CDR3 sequence: CASSLGGATEAFF. CDR3 sequence (DNA): TGTGCCAGCAGCTTGGGAGGAGCCACTGAAGCTTTCTTT.

This chain joins TRBV7-2 and TRBJ2-3; 10 bases map to TRBD2. The V gene end was trimmed by 2 bases and the J gene end by 1 base; junction bases not matched to a gene: 0. There are 15 residues in the CDR3. CDR1 is SGHTA and CDR2 is FQGNSA in the germline V gene. CDR3 sequence (DNA): TGTGCCAGCAGCTTAACTAGCGGGGGCACAGATACGCAGTATTTT. Encoded protein: CASSLTSGGTDTQYF.